This T cell receptor (beta chain) was identified during a study of T cell changes during pregnancy in multiple sclerosis. This table comes from immunoSEQ multiplex PCR, and its TCRdb copy is limited to in-frame clones, with some not included. The repertoire includes approximately 33,000 clones, 92% of them detected once, and roughly 0.45% sits in the top ten. This receptor was taken from a female donor with multiple sclerosis, enrolled in a pregnancy study. Specimen: CD4+ T cells from peripheral blood mononuclear cells, collected after pregnancy.

The CDR3 reads CASSLTPPTGRGSGELFF. For the CDR3, the DNA is TGTGCCAGCAGCTTAACTCCCCCGACAGGCCGTGGGTCCGGGGAGCTGTTTTTT. This chain joins TRBV7-3 and TRBJ2-2; TRBD1 is a possible D gene (6 bases). The V gene's germline CDR1 is SGHTA and CDR2 FQGTGA. The germline V and J ends were trimmed by 0 bases and 6 bases, with 20 bases remaining between them. The CDR3 has 18 amino acids.